The clone carrying this T cell receptor beta chain has just one count. Its antigen is undetermined. These data belong to a study of cytomegalovirus exposure and HLA in healthy donors. Trimming cost V 0 bases and J 7 bases; bases outside gene matches: 4. The CDR3 runs 14 residues. Germline assignment: CDR1 SGDLS and CDR2 YYNGEE. 13 Jbeta primers and 60 Vbeta primers were used for the PCR. TCRdb's copy holds only in-frame clones and misses some; the assay was immunoSEQ multiplex PCR. The sample includes 200,000 to 250,000 clones, almost 85% seen only once; the top ten take about 0.6%. Study-wide points: Cytomegalovirus-associated TCR beta chains were listed, numbering roughly 150.

This TCR came from a woman aged 40 to 50 in good health and CMV-seronegative. Sequenced material: PBMCs. V is TRBV9 and J is TRBJ1-2; TRBD1 matches 9 bases. DNA of the CDR3: TGTGCCAGCAGCGTAGCGACAGGGGGAAGTGGCTACACCTTC. Translating gives CASSVATGGSGYTF.